The clone carrying this T cell receptor beta chain came up many times. Its antigen is as yet unknown. These data originate in a study of T-cell reconstitution after alpha-beta-depleted transplantation in children. A TCRbeta library incorporating unique molecular identifiers was prepared. TCRdb processed the PCR reads anew with MiXCR; each CDR3 protein has one entry. The table shows a few hundred thousand distinct CDR3 sequences, with approximately 11% occurring only once. Findings and caveats of the study: The origin of alpha-beta T cells about two months after transplant was reportedly several hundred expanded graft clones. Among T cells one year after transplant, newly produced cells accounted for most counts and diversity. The origin of high day-60 TCRbeta diversity in some patients lay in surviving recipient T cells and thymic progenitors.

The CDR3 loop spans 13 amino acids. V dropped 8 bases and J dropped 5 bases, with 12 bases sitting between them. The sequences come from PBMCs, collected before TCRalphabeta/CD19-depleted stem cell transplant. The chain combines TRBV12-3 or TRBV12-4 with TRBJ2-2, with D possibly matching TRBD2 (6 bases). The sequence was obtained from a child under two years old with acute myeloid leukemia, due to receive a stem cell transplant. CDR3 in DNA: TGTGCCAGCCGGGACGGGGGAACCGGGGAGCTGTTTTTT. Its translation is CASRDGGTGELFF.